This T cell receptor (beta chain) is from a study of T-cell reconstitution after alpha-beta-depleted transplantation in children. This clonotype showed up many times. The TCRbeta library incorporated unique molecular identifiers. TCRdb reprocessed the PCR reads via MiXCR and lists one record per CDR3 protein. The table shows 240,000 or so distinct CDR3 sequences, with around 11% occurring only once. This CDR3 is built from 12 residues. Germline V gene sequence: CDR1 SEHNR, CDR2 FQNEAQ (reference sequence). V was clipped by 7 bases and J by 7 bases, with 10 bases between them. This clonotype was obtained from a human donor who donated a stem cell graft to a child with acute lymphoblastic leukemia. The rearrangement uses TRBV7-9 and TRBJ1-4; D remains unclear. The input for sequencing was PBMCs from the stem cell graft donor, taken from the stem cell graft. The CDR3 DNA reads as TGTGCCAGCACCCTAAGGTCTGAAAAACTGTTTTTT. Residues: CASTLRSEKLFF.